This T cell receptor beta chain was sequenced in a study of cytomegalovirus exposure and HLA in healthy donors. Trimming took off 6 bases at V and 8 bases at J, with 16 bases between the two ends. CDR3 length equals 13 residues. Germline CDR1 reads MNHNS; CDR2 reads SASEGT. A remark on this clone: Other DNA sequences from this sample encode an identical CDR3 as well.

The PCR used 60 Vbeta and 13 Jbeta primers. Generated by immunoSEQ multiplex PCR, the TCRdb table keeps only in-frame clones and is missing some. Found here are around 150,000 clones, approximately 83% of them singletons; the top ten hold 1.5% to 2%. The chain couples TRBV6-1 to TRBJ1-2, with D unresolved. Sequencing input: PBMCs. This sequence was found in a woman between 40 and 55 years old in good health and CMV-seronegative. The CDR3 DNA reads TGTGCCAGCAGGGGTGAGGGCTGGGAGGGCTACACCTTC. As protein: CASRGEGWEGYTF.